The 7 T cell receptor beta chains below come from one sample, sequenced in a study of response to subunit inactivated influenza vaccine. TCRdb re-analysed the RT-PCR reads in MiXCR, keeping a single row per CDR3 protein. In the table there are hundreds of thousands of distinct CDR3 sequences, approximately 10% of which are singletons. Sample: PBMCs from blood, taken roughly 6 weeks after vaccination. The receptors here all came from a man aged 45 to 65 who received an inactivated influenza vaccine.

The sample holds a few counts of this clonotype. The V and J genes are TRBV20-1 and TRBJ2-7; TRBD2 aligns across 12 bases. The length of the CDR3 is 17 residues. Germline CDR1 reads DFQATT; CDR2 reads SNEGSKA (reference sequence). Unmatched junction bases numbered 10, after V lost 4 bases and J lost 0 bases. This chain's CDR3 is CSANGQLAGGGSYEQYF. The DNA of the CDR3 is TGCAGTGCTAACGGGCAACTAGCGGGAGGCGGCTCCTACGAGCAGTACTTC.

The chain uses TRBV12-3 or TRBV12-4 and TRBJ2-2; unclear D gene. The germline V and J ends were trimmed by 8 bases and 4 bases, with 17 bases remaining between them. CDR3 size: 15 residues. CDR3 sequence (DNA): TGTGCCAGCGGAAAAGAGTTCTCCCTCACCGGGGAGCTGTTTTTT. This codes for CASGKEFSLTGELFF.

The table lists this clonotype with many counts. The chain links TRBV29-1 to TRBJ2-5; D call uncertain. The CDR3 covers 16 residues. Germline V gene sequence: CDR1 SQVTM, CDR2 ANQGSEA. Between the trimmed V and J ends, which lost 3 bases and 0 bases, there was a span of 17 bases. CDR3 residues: CSVDYIPMGNQETQYF. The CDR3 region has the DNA TGCAGCGTTGACTATATTCCCATGGGGAACCAAGAGACCCAGTACTTC.

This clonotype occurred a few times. CDR3 loop: CASSLTLDNEQFF. The CDR3 region has the DNA TGTGCCAGCAGCCTAACGCTGGACAATGAGCAGTTCTTC. The chain links TRBV16 to TRBJ2-1; D is uncertain. Germline V gene sequence: CDR1 KGHSY, CDR2 FQNENV. There are 13 residues in the CDR3. V lost 4 bases and J 5 bases, leaving 9 bases between the germline ends.

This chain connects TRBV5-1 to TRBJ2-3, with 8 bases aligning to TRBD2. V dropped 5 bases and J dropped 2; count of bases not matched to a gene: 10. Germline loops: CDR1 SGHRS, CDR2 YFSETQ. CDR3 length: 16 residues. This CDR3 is CASRRLSGGHTDTQYF. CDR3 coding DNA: TGCGCCAGCAGGAGGTTAAGCGGGGGCCACACAGATACGCAGTATTTT.

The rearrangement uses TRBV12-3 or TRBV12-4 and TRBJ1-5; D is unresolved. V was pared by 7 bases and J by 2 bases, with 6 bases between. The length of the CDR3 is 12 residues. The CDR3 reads CASNQGNQPQHF. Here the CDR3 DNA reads TGTGCCAGCAATCAGGGCAATCAGCCCCAGCATTTT.

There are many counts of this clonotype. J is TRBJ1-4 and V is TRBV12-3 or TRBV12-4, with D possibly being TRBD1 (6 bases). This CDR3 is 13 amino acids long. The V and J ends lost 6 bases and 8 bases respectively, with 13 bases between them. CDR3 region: CASREGVREKLFF. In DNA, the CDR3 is TGTGCCAGCAGAGAGGGGGTTAGAGAAAAACTGTTTTTT.